Below, one T cell receptor (beta chain) is given with its context. Method: immunoSEQ multiplex PCR; TCRdb's copy keeps in-frame clones and lacks some. Of some 48,000 clones detected, approximately 95% appear once; the ten largest clones hold about 0.37%. The sample is drawn from a study of technical replicates of blood from four donors. The sequence was obtained from a human donor in good health. The sample comprised T cells isolated from PBMCs.

This chain's CDR3 is CASSQGILSGANNEQFF. DNA for the CDR3: TGTGCCAGCAGCCAAGGAATCCTTAGCGGGGCCAACAATGAGCAGTTCTTC. The chain is built from TRBV4-2 and TRBJ2-1; 8 bases agree with TRBD2. CDR1 is LGHNA and CDR2 is YNFKEQ in the germline V gene. V trimming: 1 base; J trimming: 5 bases; junction bases outside the gene matches: 10. The CDR3 has 17 amino acids.